This TCR beta chain stems from a study of shared clonotypes between healthy human individuals. Produced via immunoSEQ multiplex PCR; TCRdb's table is partial and in-frame only. The sample has over 800,000 clones; more than 85% are singletons. V was cut by 2 bases and J by 6 bases, with 14 bases left in between. In germline, CDR1 is MNHEY, CDR2 SMNVEV (reference sequence). CDR3 length: 14 residues. The naive CD8 population came from CD45RO-negative cells selected for CCR7, without terminally differentiated effector memory CD45RA+ cells. V usage is TRBV27 and J usage is TRBJ2-7; perhaps TRBD1 as D (6 bases). The sequenced material came from naive CD8+ T cells sorted from blood. The source is a man aged 25 to 40 in good health. The chain's CDR3 is CASSLTSRGREQYF. CDR3 nucleotides: TGTGCCAGCAGTTTAACCAGCAGGGGACGCGAGCAGTACTTC.